These T cell receptor beta chains were read from a single sample in a study of control samples from healthy donors and cancer patients. Using immunoSEQ multiplex PCR, the repertoire was profiled, and TCRdb retains in-frame clones only, with some absent. Counted here are 350,000 to 450,000 clones, 90% occurring once; the ten biggest clones make up 5.5% to 8%. The sample taken for sequencing was PBMCs. Receptor source: a man aged 35 to 55 with head and neck cancer. Each CDR3 is given with its conserved first and last residue. D genes are given only for firm matches. Size tells how often a clone was seen (once, few, many) or the class of an expanded clone, and some rows leave it out.

abundance: .; j_gene: TRBJ2-7; v_gene: TRBV6-6; d_gene: .; CDR3nt: TGTGCCAGCAGCTCTGACAGATACTACGAGCAGTACTTC; CDR3aa: CASSSDRYYEQYF
abundance: .; j_gene: TRBJ2-7; v_gene: TRBV27; d_gene: TRBD1; CDR3nt: TGTGCCAGCAGACAGGGGGCTGGCGAGCAGTACTTC; CDR3aa: CASRQGAGEQYF
abundance: once; j_gene: TRBJ1-4; v_gene: TRBV3-1/TRBV3-2; d_gene: .; CDR3nt: TGTGCCAGCAGCCAAGGGGACACTAATGAAAAACTGTTTTTT; CDR3aa: CASSQGDTNEKLFF
abundance: .; j_gene: TRBJ1-1; v_gene: TRBV29-1; d_gene: .; CDR3nt: TGCAGCGTCGGGACATTCAAGGACACTGAAGCTTTCTTT; CDR3aa: CSVGTFKDTEAFF
abundance: .; j_gene: TRBJ2-1; v_gene: TRBV3-1/TRBV3-2; d_gene: .; CDR3nt: TGTGCCAGCAGCCAAGGGGGGGCCGGGAATGAGCAGTTCTTC; CDR3aa: CASSQGGAGNEQFF
abundance: .; j_gene: TRBJ1-1; v_gene: TRBV2; d_gene: .; CDR3nt: TGTGCCAGCAGTAGGGTAGGGGAGGTTGAAGCTTTCTTT; CDR3aa: CASSRVGEVEAFF
abundance: .; j_gene: TRBJ2-2; v_gene: TRBV19; d_gene: TRBD2; CDR3nt: TGTGCCAGTAGTATTCCTAGCGGGGGAAGTGGAGCCGGGGAGCTGTTTTTT; CDR3aa: CASSIPSGGSGAGELFF
abundance: once; j_gene: TRBJ2-2; v_gene: TRBV19; d_gene: TRBD2; CDR3nt: TGTGCCAGTAGACCTTTGGGAGGGGCCGGGGAGCTGTTTTTT; CDR3aa: CASRPLGGAGELFF
abundance: .; j_gene: TRBJ2-5; v_gene: TRBV7-9; d_gene: .; CDR3nt: TGTGCCAGCAGCTTCCCACCAGTGGAGACCCAGTACTTC; CDR3aa: CASSFPPVETQYF
abundance: .; j_gene: TRBJ1-6; v_gene: TRBV19; d_gene: TRBD1; CDR3nt: TGTGCCAGTAGGCCCGGGACAGATAATTCACCCCTCCACTTT; CDR3aa: CASRPGTDNSPLHF
abundance: .; j_gene: TRBJ1-5; v_gene: TRBV27; d_gene: TRBD1; CDR3nt: TGTGCCAGCAGCGACAGGGATAGCAATCAGCCCCAGCATTTT; CDR3aa: CASSDRDSNQPQHF
abundance: .; j_gene: TRBJ1-5; v_gene: TRBV5-6; d_gene: .; CDR3nt: TGTGCCAGCAGCTTGGGGCTCACAGGGCGGACGCCCCAGCATTTT; CDR3aa: CASSLGLTGRTPQHF
abundance: .; j_gene: TRBJ2-5; v_gene: TRBV2; d_gene: TRBD1; CDR3nt: TGTGCCGGCAAACCAGGACAGGGAGGAGGCCAAGAGACCCAGTACTTC; CDR3aa: CAGKPGQGGGQETQYF
abundance: .; j_gene: TRBJ2-1; v_gene: TRBV11-3; d_gene: .; CDR3nt: TGTGCCAGCCAAAAGGGAACGGGGGCAGGGAATGAGCAGTTCTTC; CDR3aa: CASQKGTGAGNEQFF
abundance: .; j_gene: TRBJ2-3; v_gene: TRBV5-1; d_gene: .; CDR3nt: TGCGCCAGCAACCCACGACGGGACTCAAACACAGATACGCAGTATTTT; CDR3aa: CASNPRRDSNTDTQYF
abundance: .; j_gene: TRBJ2-1; v_gene: TRBV7-2; d_gene: .; CDR3nt: TGTGCCAGCAGCTCCCGCCAAGGAAATGAGCAGTTCTTC; CDR3aa: CASSSRQGNEQFF
abundance: once; j_gene: TRBJ2-5; v_gene: TRBV5-8; d_gene: TRBD2; CDR3nt: TGTGCCAGCAGCCCTGGAGTGGGGGGGAAAGAGACCCAGTACTTC; CDR3aa: CASSPGVGGKETQYF
abundance: .; j_gene: TRBJ1-6; v_gene: TRBV7-3; d_gene: .; CDR3nt: TGTGCCAGCAGCACGGACAGCAATTCACCCCTCCACTTT; CDR3aa: CASSTDSNSPLHF
abundance: .; j_gene: TRBJ2-7; v_gene: TRBV3-1/TRBV3-2; d_gene: .; CDR3nt: TGTGCCAGCAGCCAACGGGGCTCCTACGAGCAGTACTTC; CDR3aa: CASSQRGSYEQYF
abundance: .; j_gene: TRBJ1-1; v_gene: TRBV6-5; d_gene: TRBD1; CDR3nt: TGTGCCAGCAGTTGGGGAGGGCAGGGGGCTAACACTGAAGCTTTCTTT; CDR3aa: CASSWGGQGANTEAFF
abundance: .; j_gene: TRBJ1-1; v_gene: TRBV27; d_gene: TRBD1; CDR3nt: TGTGCCAGCAGCCGAGGACAGGGAGTAGCTTTCTTT; CDR3aa: CASSRGQGVAFF
abundance: .; j_gene: TRBJ1-3; v_gene: TRBV5-1; d_gene: .; CDR3nt: TGCGCCAGCAGCTTGGCTGACGGTGGCTCTGGAAACACCATATATTTT; CDR3aa: CASSLADGGSGNTIYF
abundance: .; j_gene: TRBJ1-5; v_gene: TRBV19; d_gene: TRBD1; CDR3nt: TGTGCCAGTAGTATTTGGGACAGTAGCAATCAGCCCCAGCATTTT; CDR3aa: CASSIWDSSNQPQHF
abundance: .; j_gene: TRBJ2-3; v_gene: TRBV3-1/TRBV3-2; d_gene: TRBD2; CDR3nt: TGTGCCAGCAGCCAAGGACCACTAGCGGGGATCGGCACAGATACGCAGTATTTT; CDR3aa: CASSQGPLAGIGTDTQYF
abundance: .; j_gene: TRBJ2-3; v_gene: TRBV24-1; d_gene: .; CDR3nt: TGTGCCACCAGTGACGCGGGACAGATCACAGATACGCAGTATTTT; CDR3aa: CATSDAGQITDTQYF
abundance: .; j_gene: TRBJ2-1; v_gene: TRBV11-2; d_gene: TRBD2; CDR3nt: TGTGCCAGCAGTCTTCAAGCGGGGAACTTCTTAAGGGGCGATGAGCAGTTCTTC; CDR3aa: CASSLQAGNFLRGDEQFF
abundance: .; j_gene: TRBJ1-2; v_gene: TRBV28; d_gene: .; CDR3nt: TGTGCCAGCAGATCCGGGGACCGAAGCTATGGCTACACCTTC; CDR3aa: CASRSGDRSYGYTF
abundance: .; j_gene: TRBJ2-7; v_gene: TRBV27; d_gene: .; CDR3nt: TGTGCCAGCAGTCCGGCGGGCGTCTCCTACGAGCAGTACTTC; CDR3aa: CASSPAGVSYEQYF
abundance: .; j_gene: TRBJ2-4; v_gene: TRBV19; d_gene: TRBD2; CDR3nt: TGTGCCAGTACCCCTCCCGGACTAGCGGTAAACATTCAGTACTTC; CDR3aa: CASTPPGLAVNIQYF
abundance: .; j_gene: TRBJ2-1; v_gene: TRBV7-2; d_gene: TRBD2; CDR3nt: TGTGCCAGCAGCCTCGACCCCGGGCTAGCGGGACTGGATGAGCAGTTCTTC; CDR3aa: CASSLDPGLAGLDEQFF
abundance: .; j_gene: TRBJ2-3; v_gene: TRBV18; d_gene: TRBD2; CDR3nt: TGTGCCAGCTCACCACCTCGGACTAGTGAGACCACAGATACGCAGTATTTT; CDR3aa: CASSPPRTSETTDTQYF
abundance: once; j_gene: TRBJ2-1; v_gene: TRBV5-1; d_gene: .; CDR3nt: TGCGCCAGCAGCTTCGAGCGGTCCCGGGGTGAGCAGTTCTTC; CDR3aa: CASSFERSRGEQFF
abundance: .; j_gene: TRBJ2-3; v_gene: TRBV6-1; d_gene: TRBD2; CDR3nt: TGTGCCAGCAGTGGGCCGGGACTAGCGGGGGGCCTCGGGGATACGCAGTATTTT; CDR3aa: CASSGPGLAGGLGDTQYF
abundance: .; j_gene: TRBJ2-7; v_gene: TRBV5-5; d_gene: .; CDR3nt: TGTGCCAGCAGCCAATCGGGGGGGACAGGAGGGTCCGAGCAGTACTTC; CDR3aa: CASSQSGGTGGSEQYF
abundance: .; j_gene: TRBJ2-3; v_gene: TRBV9; d_gene: TRBD2; CDR3nt: TGTGCCAGCAGCGTAGATCGCGGGAGGGTGGCAGATACGCAGTATTTT; CDR3aa: CASSVDRGRVADTQYF
abundance: .; j_gene: TRBJ1-1; v_gene: TRBV5-6; d_gene: .; CDR3nt: TGTGCCAGCAGCTTGCCCCAGGGCTTGCGGATCTTT; CDR3aa: CASSLPQGLRIF
abundance: .; j_gene: TRBJ1-5; v_gene: TRBV28; d_gene: .; CDR3nt: TGTGCCAGCAGTCCGGGCAATAGCAATCAGCCCCAGCATTTT; CDR3aa: CASSPGNSNQPQHF
abundance: .; j_gene: TRBJ2-1; v_gene: TRBV3-1/TRBV3-2; d_gene: TRBD2; CDR3nt: TGTGCCAGCAGCCAAGATGCGGGAGGGACGTACAATGAGCAGTTCTTC; CDR3aa: CASSQDAGGTYNEQFF
abundance: .; j_gene: TRBJ1-1; v_gene: TRBV6-5; d_gene: .; CDR3nt: TGTGCCAGCTTTGGCTCCTTGAACACTGAAGCTTTCTTT; CDR3aa: CASFGSLNTEAFF
abundance: once; j_gene: TRBJ2-3; v_gene: TRBV18; d_gene: .; CDR3nt: TGTGCCAGCTCACCCTCGGCGATAGATACGCAGTATTTT; CDR3aa: CASSPSAIDTQYF
abundance: once; j_gene: TRBJ2-3; v_gene: TRBV7-2; d_gene: .; CDR3nt: TGTGCCAGCAGCGACGCAGGGGTTGGCACAGATACGCAGTATTTT; CDR3aa: CASSDAGVGTDTQYF
abundance: .; j_gene: TRBJ1-1; v_gene: TRBV9; d_gene: .; CDR3nt: TGTGCCAGCAGCGTAGCGGGACTGAACACTGAAGCTTTCTTT; CDR3aa: CASSVAGLNTEAFF
abundance: once; j_gene: TRBJ1-1; v_gene: TRBV11-2; d_gene: .; CDR3nt: TGTGCCAGCAGCTTAAACGGTCAGGGGGAAGCTTTCTTT; CDR3aa: CASSLNGQGEAFF
abundance: .; j_gene: TRBJ2-2; v_gene: TRBV11-1; d_gene: .; CDR3nt: TGTGCCAGCAGCTCTATGGGAGCGAACACCGGGGAGCTGTTTTTT; CDR3aa: CASSSMGANTGELFF
abundance: .; j_gene: TRBJ1-3; v_gene: TRBV28; d_gene: TRBD1; CDR3nt: TGTGCCAGCAGTCGGACAGGGGATGGAAACACCATATATTTT; CDR3aa: CASSRTGDGNTIYF
abundance: .; j_gene: TRBJ2-7; v_gene: TRBV29-1; d_gene: TRBD2; CDR3nt: TGCAGCGCCACGGGACTAGCAGGCTCCTACGAGCAGTACTTC; CDR3aa: CSATGLAGSYEQYF